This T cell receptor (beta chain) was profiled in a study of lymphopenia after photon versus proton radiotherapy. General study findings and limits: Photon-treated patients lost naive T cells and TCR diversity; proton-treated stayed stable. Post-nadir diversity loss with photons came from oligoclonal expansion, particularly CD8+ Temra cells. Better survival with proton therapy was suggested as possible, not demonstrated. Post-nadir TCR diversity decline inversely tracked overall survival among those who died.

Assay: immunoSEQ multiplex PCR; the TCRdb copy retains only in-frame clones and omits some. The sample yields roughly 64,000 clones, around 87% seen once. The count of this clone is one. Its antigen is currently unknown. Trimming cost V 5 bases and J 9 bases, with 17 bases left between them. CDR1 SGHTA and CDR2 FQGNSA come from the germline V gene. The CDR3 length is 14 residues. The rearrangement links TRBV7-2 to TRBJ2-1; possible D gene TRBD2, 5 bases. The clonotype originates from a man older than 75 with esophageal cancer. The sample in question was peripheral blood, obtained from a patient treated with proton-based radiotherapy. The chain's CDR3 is CASSPEAMAIEQFF. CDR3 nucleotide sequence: TGTGCCAGCAGCCCGGAGGCTATGGCAATTGAGCAGTTCTTC.